One and the same sample provided the 10 T cell receptor beta chains below, sequenced in a study of control samples from healthy donors and cancer patients. TCRdb keeps only in-frame clones here, not all; method: immunoSEQ multiplex PCR. This table holds over 85,000 clones, over 85% found once. Sequencing used blood. These receptors came from a woman in her 30s in good health.

This clone has only one observation. J is TRBJ2-1 and V is TRBV6-5; 8 bases match TRBD1. V gave up 0 bases and J gave up 4 bases; unmatched junction bases: 5. CDR3 length: 16 amino acids. CDR1 is MNHEY, CDR2 SVGAGI, per germline. CDR3 sequence reads: CASSYSTRGQYNEQFF. The CDR3 coding sequence is TGTGCCAGCAGTTACTCGACCAGGGGGCAATACAATGAGCAGTTCTTC.

The rearrangement uses TRBV5-1 and TRBJ1-6, with D unclear. V was pared by 0 bases and J by 7 bases, with 5 bases between. This CDR3 has 13 residues. CDR1 and CDR2 from the germline V gene are SGHRS and YFSETQ. The chain's CDR3 is CASSLEENSPLHF. The DNA for the CDR3 is TGCGCCAGCAGCTTGGAGGAAAATTCACCCCTCCACTTT.

The CDR3 DNA reads TGTGCCAGCAGCTTTGTCTCGGGGCAGAACACTGAAGCTTTCTTT. Translated: CASSFVSGQNTEAFF. The chain employs TRBV7-9 and TRBJ1-1; tentatively, D is TRBD1 (5 bases). This CDR3 is built from 15 residues. V lost 3 bases and J lost 1, with 12 bases in between. CDR1 and CDR2 (germline): SEHNR, FQNEAQ (reference sequence). Complete variable domain (other parts from reference TRBV7-9 and TRBJ1-1): DTGVSQNPRHKITKRGQNVTFRCDPISEHNRLYWYRQTLGQGPEFLTYFQNEAQLEKSRLLSDRFSAERPKGSFSTLEIQRTEQGDSAMYLCASSFVSGQNTEAFFGQGTRLTVV.

V is TRBV6-1 and J is TRBJ2-1; TRBD1 or TRBD2 may be the D gene (7 bases each). This CDR3 region has 16 residues. CDR1 is MNHNS, CDR2 SASEGT, per germline. Trimming took off 4 bases at V and 4 bases at J, with 17 bases between the two ends. This chain's CDR3 is CASSAGGAGGYNEQFF. CDR3 nucleotide sequence: TGTGCCAGCAGTGCAGGGGGGGCAGGGGGATACAATGAGCAGTTCTTC.

The chain uses TRBV29-1 and TRBJ2-7; maybe TRBD1 (6 bases). This CDR3 contains 14 residues. The V gene lost 1 base and the J gene lost 3 bases, with 13 bases spanning the gap. Germline lookup yields CDR1 SQVTM and CDR2 ANQGSEA. This CDR3 reads CSVEASGQYYEQYF. The DNA of the CDR3 is TGCAGCGTTGAAGCCTCCGGACAGTACTACGAGCAGTACTTC.

This clone was found a few times. The chain has TRBV18 and TRBJ1-1; the match to TRBD1 covers 7 bases. V lost 2 bases, J lost 2 bases, and 11 bases stayed unmatched. This CDR3 spans 17 amino acids. Germline CDR1 reads KGHSH; CDR2 reads LQKENI. The CDR3 nucleotides are TGTGCCAGCTCACCAGAACAGGGGAAGGCGGTAAACACTGAAGCTTTCTTT. Translated: CASSPEQGKAVNTEAFF.

The chain carries TRBV5-1 and TRBJ1-1; D is unclear. The CDR3 is 14 residues long. Trimming removed 0 bases from V and 3 bases from J, with 9 bases in between. The germline CDR1 and CDR2 sequences are SGHRS and YFSETQ. CDR3 coding DNA: TGCGCCAGCAGCTTGGAGAGTGGATACACTGAAGCTTTCTTT. This gives the protein CASSLESGYTEAFF.

CDR3 residues: CASSPDRAYGYTF. The CDR3 DNA reads as TGTGCCAGCAGCCCGGACAGGGCCTATGGCTACACCTTC. This sequence joins TRBV6-5 and TRBJ1-2; 8 bases fit TRBD1. With 6 bases clipped from V and 4 bases from J, the junction kept 4 bases outside the gene matches. There are 13 residues in the CDR3. The germline gives CDR1 MNHEY, CDR2 SVGAGI.

This sequence joins TRBV28 and TRBJ1-2; 7 positions agree with TRBD1. The length of the CDR3 is 17 residues. Germline CDR1 reads MDHEN; CDR2 reads SYDVKM. The ends lost 1 base at V and 11 bases at J; junction bases unmatched: 19. The CDR3 bases are TGTGCCAGCAGTTTATCTTCGAATTCCCGGGACAGAAGGTGGTACACCTTC. Encoded protein: CASSLSSNSRDRRWYTF.

The V call is TRBV6-1, the J call TRBJ2-7; D not certain. The CDR3 has 14 amino acids. V lost 1 base and J 5 bases, leaving 12 bases between the germline ends. The germline gives CDR1 MNHNS, CDR2 SASEGT. The DNA for the CDR3 is TGTGCCAGCAGTGAAGTCGGTAGAGTTAACGAGCAGTACTTC. Its translation: CASSEVGRVNEQYF.